This T cell receptor beta chain was profiled in a study of cytomegalovirus exposure and HLA in healthy donors (dated by TCRdb to the late 2010s). A note on the overall study: According to an earlier analysis of a few hundred of the donors, some 180 million T cells yielded 120 million or so unique TCR beta sequences and about 300 Gb of sequence data. Approximately 310 gigabases of sequencing data and approximately 93 million unique TCR sequences were included in an early release covering 500 to 750 HLA-typed donors. Of the approximately 400 genotyped donors, around 81% fell in the genetic ancestry cluster associated with self-reported Caucasian donors. The study aimed to test whether signatures of past pathogen exposure could be identified by cataloging public T cell receptors. The T cell repertoires of roughly 660 subjects were profiled by immunosequencing and related to cytomegalovirus serostatus. In addition to the first cohort of roughly 670 subjects, a separate validation cohort of approximately 130 different subjects was used. High-throughput TCR immunosequencing, statistical association of individual TCRs with disease status, and machine learning were combined to predict cytomegalovirus infection status. A later analysis re-examined previously published TCR beta repertoires from more than 600 donors and added high-resolution HLA genotyping to investigate patterns of TCR occurrence. Rather than drawing on any new phenotypic data, the later analysis identified candidate immune exposures from TCR beta sequences and the way those sequences occurred across donors. An earlier analysis of around 640 of the donors used high-throughput TCR beta sequencing to judge whether each TCR beta V gene segment behaved as functional or pseudogenic. Donor age, sex, ethnicity and CMV serostatus were collected together with the repertoire data. Genome-wide SNP genotypes for about 65% of the roughly 700 donors were used in a later genetic analysis, which treated that subset as a discovery cohort. Every repertoire in the discovery cohort had been generated on one and the same sequencing platform. HLA typing covered class I and class II loci at four-digit resolution. Typing coverage differed by locus: A, B, C, DRB1 and DQB1 were typed in about 629-640 donors, DQA1 in 522, DPA1 in 600 to 610, and DPB1 in approximately 450. About 5 DR-DQ haplotypes were handled as single units for association and clustering, since linkage in the cohort was strong. Among 398 genotyped donors of the cohort, an average of around 250,000 unique TCR beta nucleotide sequences was sequenced per donor, of which about 19% were non-productive.

The cohort consisted of more than 650 healthy bone marrow donors. At the time of sampling, all cohort members were nominally healthy, though unrecorded immune exposures were likely present. The donor tested CMV seropositive and was one of the 289 seropositive cohort members. A peripheral blood sample was provided by each donor, and peripheral blood mononuclear cells were used for TCR beta sequencing. The Qiagen DNeasy Blood Extraction Kit was used to extract genomic DNA from the blood cell samples. Library preparation was by the immunoSEQ multiplex PCR assay. For the multiplex PCR, a mixture combining 60 forward primers for TCR Vbeta segments and 13 reverse primers for TCR Jbeta segments was used. The CDR3 region of rearranged TCR beta genes was amplified from genomic DNA with a multiplex PCR assay. On the Illumina HiSeq System, the amplified TCR beta libraries were sequenced as 87-base-pair reads. On the authors' methods: A later analysis tallied approximately 87 million unique TCR beta chains across the 650 to 750 repertoires, and around 12 million of those chains were shared by two or more donors. Raw reads were error-corrected and collapsed into unique sequences with a nearest-neighbor algorithm that merged closely related sequences to remove PCR and sequencing errors. CDR3 sequences were aligned to IMGT reference sequences to assign V, D and J gene segments. For a sequence to be retained, at least a six-nucleotide match to both a V gene segment and a J gene segment was required. A rearrangement counted as productive if the CDR3 had no stop codons and remained in frame with V and J, and every other rearrangement counted as non-productive. CDR3 was defined according to IMGT convention as the region running from the second conserved V-encoded cysteine to the conserved J-encoded phenylalanine. The earlier analysis of roughly 590 of the donors excluded sequences that lacked an unambiguous match to a single V gene segment. In an earlier analysis of several hundred of the donors, V segments were called functional above 56.7% productive rearrangements and were called segregating when the between-donor standard deviation exceeded 5%. A statistical classification framework was developed to diagnose cytomegalovirus status using the catalog of TCR beta chain sequences. V and J gene assignment, in a later analysis, came from comparing TCR nucleotide sequences with IMGT/GENE-DB human TR gene sequences. A later analysis assigned CDR3 sequences and most-parsimonious VDJ recombination scenarios with the TCRdist pipeline. In a later analysis, each TCR beta chain was defined by its CDR3 amino acid sequence together with its V-gene family, and reads without a unique V-gene family were excluded. To address suspected cross-contamination and a sequencing artifact, a later analysis removed some 620 highly shared, low-generation-probability nucleotide sequences. In a later analysis, a clonal expansion index for each public chain was calculated from normalized within-repertoire ranks of inferred template counts. In a later analysis, generation probabilities were computed using a VDJ recombination model fitted to out-of-frame rearrangements, and the results were checked against IGoR. Hypergeometric tests were used in a later analysis to score TCR-TCR, TCR-HLA and TCR-CMV co-occurrence, with a repertoire-size bias correction applied to the TCR pairs. In a later analysis, false discovery rates were estimated by permuting HLA or CMV assignments 20 times. In a later analysis, co-occurring TCRs were grouped using DBSCAN, and TCRdist sequence similarity was added for clustering within HLA-allele-positive subsets. Co-occurrence clustering excluded repertoires with fewer than 30,000 or more than 120,000 public chains, plus five with anomalous nucleotide sharing. Drawn from immuneACCESS, this table holds only the in-frame rearrangements with V and J called that TCRdb kept. Clones are partly lost; checked studies trace under half to an unresolved V gene and leave the rest unexplained. V and J calls and clone size are as listed in that table; D and trimming were resolved from the DNA. Here the sample has roughly 100,000 clones; 76% occur a single time. About 5% of the sample rests with the top ten.

The CDR3, from cysteine to phenylalanine, totals 14 residues. Only the CDR3 DNA stays, 42 bases, in frame from base 1. As encoded in the germline V gene, CDR1 is SGHRS while CDR2 is YFSETQ. V was cut back by 2 bases and J by 3 bases, leaving a gap of 12 bases between them. Overall study results and their limits: A group of highly shared sequence variants was considered likely to be a technical artifact of the sequencing pipeline. In a later analysis, TCR association rates were found to vary across HLA loci, with the most associated TCRs seen for DRB1 alleles and the fewest for HLA-C alleles. Three of the identified cytomegalovirus-associated TCR beta chains were confirmed in vitro to be specific for cytomegalovirus antigens. An association between a missense DCLRE1C variant and V-gene and J-gene trimming of TCR beta chains was found in a later genetic analysis and replicated in an independent cohort. A later genetic analysis reported fewer N-insertions in productive TCRs among donors in an Asian-associated ancestry cluster than the roughly 620-donor mean. Cytomegalovirus status was reported to be diagnosed by the classifier with high specificity and sensitivity in both the original and validation cohorts. In a later analysis, HLA-associated TCR beta chains showed more clonal expansion and lower generation probabilities than non-associated chains that were equally common. Because the 87-base-pair reads could not distinguish some IMGT-functional V segments, including TRBV6-2 and TRBV6-3, those segments were excluded. Roughly uniform sequencing depth across donors was assumed in presence/absence analyses, although this assumption may not hold. When HLA alleles, especially DR and DQ, strongly co-occurred, TCR associations were difficult to assign to individual alleles. In this cohort, only TCR beta chains were sequenced, and detectable features were limited by the absence of alpha or paired-chain data. A further reported finding was that TCR beta sequences accurately predicted the HLA-A and HLA-B alleles for most subjects in the first cohort. A later analysis reported that several top co-occurrence clusters appeared linked to parvovirus B19, influenza, CMV and Epstein-Barr virus. In a later analysis, about 16,000 TCR beta sequences were associated with specific HLA alleles at a false discovery rate of 0.05. It was suggested by the authors that the approach could potentially be generalized to other disease states and immunological phenotypes. A total of roughly 160 TCR beta chains were listed by the study as associated with cytomegalovirus. Linkage disequilibrium might explain the correlated functional status among segregating V segments, but an unknown experimental factor could not be excluded. Broadly in line with IMGT annotations, most TCR beta V segments showed up in productive rearrangements about 90% or about 30% of the time in an earlier analysis of several hundred of the donors. Across donors, most TCR sequences were observed very rarely, whereas some public TCRs were present in many individuals. Because some donors lacked HLA typing at each locus, the association tests relied only on the typed subset. The earlier analysis of around 600 of the donors excluded approximately 17 rarely observed V segments, including chromosome 9 orphons, because counts were too low. According to a later analysis, most CMV-associated TCR beta chains appeared to be HLA-restricted, and the HLA associations seemed to be driven largely by CMV exposure. CMV serostatus was the only immune exposure information available for the cohort.

With regard to this clone: Its specific antigen is unknown. No clone much larger than this one lies a single base away; base qualities are absent.

The chain employs TRBV5-1 and TRBJ2-7, with the D gene not confidently named. Input material: PBMCs. This TCR was sampled from a woman younger than 35 in good health and CMV-seropositive. In nucleotide form, the sequence is TGCGCCAGCAGCTTCAACAGAGATATCTACGAGCAGTACTTC. This sequence encodes CASSFNRDIYEQYF. The full variable domain, completed from the reference TRBV5-1 and TRBJ2-7 proteins outside the CDR3, reads KAGVTQTPRYLIKTRGQQVTLSCSPISGHRSVSWYQQTPGQGLQFLFEYFSETQRNKGNFPGRFSGRQFSNSRSEMNVSTLELGDSALYLCASSFNRDIYEQYFGPGTRLTVT.